This T cell receptor (beta chain) is drawn from a study of identical twins. The germline V gene has CDR1 SEHNR and CDR2 FQNEAQ (reference sequence). CDR3 length equals 14 residues. V shed 6 bases and J 5 bases; nucleotides not matched to a gene: 6. Whole-study findings and limits: Shared out-of-frame alpha sequences (those common to twins) showed excess low generation probability.

Notes on this clonotype: The antigen remains unidentified.

Template switching added a universal primer binding site, and final cDNA carried unique molecular identifiers. One entry per CDR3 protein results from TCRdb running MiXCR on the 5' RACE reads. In the table there are 450,000 or so distinct CDR3 sequences, under 20% of which are singletons. The chain joins TRBV7-9 to TRBJ2-1; TRBD2 matches at 8 bases. This receptor was taken from a man aged 45-65 years in good health. The sequencing input was naive T cells sorted from blood. The CDR3 loop reads CASRYAGGNNEQFF. The DNA for the CDR3 is TGTGCCAGCAGATATGCGGGGGGAAACAATGAGCAGTTCTTC.